The source of this T cell receptor (beta chain) is a study of regulatory T cells in long-lasting Graves disease (dated by TCRdb to the early 2020s). In terms of the full investigation: Persistent Graves' disease was defined as persistently positive TSH receptor autoantibodies together with antithyroid drug treatment for over 5 years. A total of some 33 samples were covered by TCR sequencing, comprising some 13 persistent and around 20 newly diagnosed Graves' disease patients. The study was conducted in China and was registered as a clinical trial. Persistent Graves' disease patients in the clinical cohort had taken antithyroid drugs for 8 to 12 years on average. This study used TCR sequencing and RNA sequencing of peripheral blood to compare persistent Graves' disease patients against newly diagnosed Graves' disease patients. The investigation overall reported the following: Sequencing and analysis were restricted to the TCR beta chain. Patients with persistent disease shared more public clonotypes (around 2,500) than newly diagnosed patients did (966). The study examined only peripheral blood because the primary lesion, thyroid tissue, could not be accessed. The authors acknowledged the small sample size as a limitation that may reduce accuracy. Preferential use of TRBV28, TRBJ1-2 and TRBJ2-5 was observed in persistent disease, whereas TRBV20-1 and TRBJ2-1 were favored in newly diagnosed disease. Lower TCR Shannon entropy and fewer highly expanded clones were observed in persistent Graves' disease patients than in newly diagnosed patients, which suggested clonal expansion.

The germline V gene (reference sequence) provides CDR1 SEHNR and CDR2 FQNEAQ. Inclusive of the bounding cysteine and phenylalanine, the CDR3 is 14 residues long. The only DNA kept is the CDR3, 42 bases in frame from the first base. V is shortened by 5 bases, J by 9 bases, and the region joining them spans 14 bases. The table lists this clonotype with a few counts. There is no known antigen for this receptor. Per-base quality was not reported, and no clone a single base away is much larger than it. The library was built by means of multiplex PCR. The sequencer listed for this sample is Illumina HiSeq 4000. CDR3 regions were amplified by Arm-PCR with iRepertoire HTBI primers to construct TCR beta libraries. PCR products were gel purified before sequencing. Per the source publication's procedure: A total of 62 TRBV and approximately 13 TRBJ segments were identified across samples and were used for gene usage analysis of CDR3 amino acid clonotypes. COPE and FqMerger were used to merge the filtered high-quality paired reads into contigs. BLAST was used to align contigs to IMGT TRBV, TRBD and TRBJ reference genes, and CDR3 was defined according to IMGT. Any clonotype with a frequency above 0.1% was classified as a highly expanded clone. Repertoire diversity was measured by Shannon entropy, and V-J evenness by the Gini coefficient. A clonotype was considered public if more than one individual shared it. TCRdb reworked the public reads: Q25 trimming with fastp, MiXCR clone assembly, productive beta chains retained. Identical CDR3 protein sequences are pooled into one entry, listed with their most common genes and DNA. TCRdb, not the original authors, processed these V and J calls. The sample profile shows hundreds of thousands of distinct CDR3 sequences; about a fifth of them were found once. Clones ranked in the top ten supply around 21% of the sample.

The time point label here, explained by the study, means: persistent/refractory GD, antithyroid drugs over 5 years with positive TRAb. For both TCR sequencing and RNA sequencing, RNA was extracted from PBMCs using TRIzol. Graves' disease was diagnosed according to American Thyroid Association guidelines. Patients for the study were recruited at an endocrinology department in Xi'an, China. From each patient, approximately 10 milliliters of peripheral blood was collected into an EDTA anticoagulant tube. Ficoll Paque Plus density gradient separation was used to isolate PBMCs, and no additional T cell sorting was done. RNA quality was checked with an Agilent 2100 Bioanalyzer and agarose gel, and concentration with a NanoDrop 2000.

This sequence uses TRBV7-9 and TRBJ1-6; 5 matching bases give a weak D call of TRBD1. This TCR was sampled from a female donor with Graves disease. The material was peripheral blood mononuclear cells (PBMCs), obtained when the disease was refractory, from a patient treated with antithyroid drugs. This receptor carries the CDR3 CASSAGQGLSPLHF. The nucleotide sequence reads as follows: TGTGCCAGCAGCGCAGGTCAGGGCCTTTCACCCCTCCACTTT.